The 21 T cell receptor beta chains given below trace back to one sample, sequenced in a study of identical twins. TCRdb re-derived calls from the 5' RACE reads in MiXCR, one entry per CDR3 protein. Among some 600,000 distinct CDR3 sequences listed, about 7.1% were seen once. The sample also formed part of further work on yellow fever vaccine responses in identical twins.

The sequencing sample was made of PBMCs. The receptor set was obtained from a woman aged 18-35 years in good health.

The gene calls are TRBV7-2 and TRBJ1-6; TRBD1 matches 9 bases. Germline V gives CDR1 SGHTA, CDR2 FQGNSA. The CDR3 totals 12 residues. J was trimmed by 14 bases and V by 10 bases; bases with no gene match: 9. Here the CDR3 reads CAKPGQGLSLHF. In DNA form, the CDR3 reads TGTGCCAAACCGGGACAGGGTTTATCCCTCCACTTT.

The rearrangement links TRBV19 to TRBJ2-7; 7 nucleotides line up with TRBD2. V was pared by 5 bases and J by 4 bases, with 8 bases of the junction left unmatched. There are 14 residues in the CDR3. The germline V gene encodes CDR1 LNHDA and CDR2 SQIVND (reference sequence). The chain's CDR3 is CASSAGLQGYEQYV. As DNA, the CDR3 is TGTGCCAGTAGTGCGGGACTACAAGGATACGAGCAGTACGTC.

This clonotype occurred many times. This chain links TRBV27 with TRBJ1-1; D perhaps matches TRBD1 (6 bases). CDR1 MNHEY and CDR2 SMNVEV come from the germline V gene (reference sequence). V was clipped by 5 bases and J by 4 bases, with 11 bases between them. The CDR3 runs 13 residues. CDR3 DNA: TGTGCCAGCAGTCCCTCAGGGGTCACTGAAGCTTTCTTT. Its translation is CASSPSGVTEAFF.

This clonotype has more than one count but fewer than ten. In nucleotides, the CDR3 is TGTGCCAGCGCAGCCGGGACAGGGGGCTATGGCTACACCTTC. Amino acids: CASAAGTGGYGYTF. The V gene is TRBV27, the J gene TRBJ1-2; 11 nucleotides align to TRBD1. This CDR3 has 14 residues. Germline V lookup: CDR1 MNHEY, CDR2 SMNVEV (reference sequence). Trimming removed 8 bases from V and 4 bases from J; junction bases left unmatched: 6.

This clonotype was seen more than once but under ten times. The V call is TRBV4-2, the J call TRBJ2-2, with D possibly being TRBD1 (6 bases). The CDR3 runs 16 residues. Germline CDR1 reads LGHNA; CDR2 reads YNFKEQ. V was cut by 1 base and J by 7 bases, with 16 bases left in between. The DNA for the CDR3 is TGTGCCAGCAGCCAAGTCATTGGGGGCGCGAACGGGGAGCTGTTTTTT. Translating gives CASSQVIGGANGELFF.

This clonotype occurred a few times. The chain carries TRBV5-1 and TRBJ2-7, with TRBD2 matching over 12 bases. The V segment lost 4 bases and the J segment 3 bases; nucleotides outside the gene matches: 8. The CDR3 loop spans 16 amino acids. The germline CDR1 and CDR2 sequences are SGHRS and YFSETQ. The DNA of the CDR3 is TGCGCCAGCAGCCCGCGAAGGACTAGCGGGAACTACGAGCAGTACTTC. It is translated as CASSPRRTSGNYEQYF.

The chain couples TRBV20-1 to TRBJ2-3; D is perhaps TRBD2 (7 bases). V was pared by 1 base and J by 4 bases, with 9 bases between. The germline V gene has CDR1 DFQATT and CDR2 SNEGSKA (reference sequence). CDR3 size: 13 residues. DNA of the CDR3: TGCAGTGCTAGAGGGGGGGGCCCAGATACGCAGTATTTT. Its protein product is CSARGGGPDTQYF.

The chain joins TRBV20-1 to TRBJ2-5, with 9 bases aligning to TRBD2. This CDR3 comprises 13 residues. Germline CDR1 reads DFQATT; CDR2 reads SNEGSKA (reference sequence). Here the CDR3 reads CSWLAGGPETQYF. The DNA of the CDR3 is TGCAGCTGGCTGGCGGGAGGGCCGGAGACCCAGTACTTC.

This clonotype was picked up many times. J is TRBJ2-3 and V is TRBV10-3; TRBD2 might be the D (6 bases). This CDR3 is built from 16 residues. Germline V gene sequence: CDR1 ENHRY, CDR2 SYGVKD. Between the trimmed V and J ends, which lost 10 bases and 2 bases, there was a span of 22 bases. CDR3 in DNA: TGTGCCACCGCCGGGCTACTAGCCCCGAACACAGATACGCAGTATTTT. Amino acid sequence: CATAGLLAPNTDTQYF.

The sample holds a few counts of this clonotype. The chain uses TRBV6-2 or TRBV6-3 and TRBJ2-3; 10 positions match TRBD2. Germline V gene lookup returns CDR1 MNHEY and CDR2 SVGEGT. The CDR3 sequence is 16 residues long. V lost 6 bases to trimming and J lost 6 bases; unmatched junction nucleotides: 12. The CDR3 DNA reads as TGTGCCAGCAGCCCACGATCGGTACTAGCGGGGGATACGCAGTATTTT. It specifies CASSPRSVLAGDTQYF.

In this sample, this clonotype turned up many times. The chain recombines TRBV6-2 or TRBV6-3 with TRBJ2-3, with 8 bases identical to TRBD1. The CDR3 totals 15 residues. The germline CDR1 and CDR2 sequences are MNHEY and SVGEGT. V lost 6 bases to trimming and J lost 2 bases; unmatched junction nucleotides: 7. CDR3 loop: CASRTQGALTDTQYF. CDR3 bases: TGTGCCAGCAGAACCCAGGGGGCCCTCACAGATACGCAGTATTTT.

This clonotype was seen a handful of times. The chain recombines TRBV12-3 or TRBV12-4 with TRBJ2-1, with D possibly being TRBD1 (6 bases). Deletions cut 6 bases from V and 2 bases from J, with 14 bases between. CDR3 length: 15 amino acids. In nucleotides, the CDR3 is TGTGCCAGCAGCTCCAGGGCAGGGGCCTACAATGAGCAGTTCTTC. Its translation: CASSSRAGAYNEQFF.

The sample holds many counts of this clonotype. The CDR3 DNA is TGTGCCAGCAGTGGCGGGACAGGAGATACGCAGTATTTT. Its translation: CASSGGTGDTQYF. J is TRBJ2-3 and V is TRBV6-1, with 8 positions matching TRBD1. V dropped 4 bases and J dropped 5; count of bases not matched to a gene: 2. Germline CDR1 MNHNS, CDR2 SASEGT. The CDR3 consists of 13 residues.

Many counts were recorded for this clonotype. The V gene is TRBV11-1, the J gene TRBJ1-6, with TRBD1 as a possible D gene (6 bases). Germline V lookup: CDR1 SGHAT, CDR2 FQDESV (reference sequence). The CDR3 runs to 15 residues. Trimming shortened V by 2 bases and J by 9 bases, and 14 bases separated the two germline ends. CDR3 coding DNA: TGTGCCAGCAGCTTACGCGGGACACCAACTTCACCCCTCCACTTT. It yields the protein CASSLRGTPTSPLHF.

The CDR3 sequence is CASSFPLGRSYEQYF. In DNA form, the CDR3 reads TGTGCCAGCAGTTTTCCACTGGGCAGGAGCTACGAGCAGTACTTC. This chain connects TRBV28 to TRBJ2-7, with D hard to call. The V end was cut by 3 bases, the J end by 3 bases, with 15 bases between. This CDR3 region has 15 residues. Germline CDR1 is MDHEN and CDR2 is SYDVKM.

At least ten counts were recorded for this clonotype. The rearrangement joins TRBV6-1 to TRBJ1-2; no clear D. The CDR3 has 15 residues. CDR1 and CDR2 (germline): MNHNS, SASEGT. V gave up 5 bases and J gave up 0 bases, with 13 bases separating them. CDR3 protein: CASSPAQPPNYGYTF. The DNA for the CDR3 is TGTGCCAGCAGTCCAGCACAGCCCCCTAACTATGGCTACACCTTC.

This chain connects TRBV11-1 to TRBJ2-1, with TRBD2 matching 9 bases. The CDR3 covers 20 residues. V trimming: 0 bases; J trimming: 2 bases; junction bases outside the gene matches: 14. Germline V gene lookup returns CDR1 SGHAT and CDR2 FQDESV (reference sequence). CDR3 in DNA: TGTGCCAGCAGCTTAGCCGGATATAGCGGGAGTAGGAGGGCCTACAATGAGCAGTTCTTC. Protein sequence: CASSLAGYSGSRRAYNEQFF.

This clonotype was counted ten times or more. This chain links TRBV10-3 with TRBJ2-7; TRBD2 is a possible D gene (5 bases). The germline V gene encodes CDR1 ENHRY and CDR2 SYGVKD. V lost 3 bases and J lost 2, with 23 bases in between. The CDR3 sequence is 18 residues long. Written as DNA, the CDR3 is TGTGCCATCAGTGATCCCCGGAGGTTCTCAACGGCACCCTACGAGCAGTACTTC. Protein product: CAISDPRRFSTAPYEQYF.

This clonotype has at least ten counts. The genes are TRBV12-3 or TRBV12-4 and TRBJ1-2, with D tentatively TRBD1 (5 bases). Trimming left V 6 bases short and J 8 bases short, with 16 bases between. The CDR3 runs 13 residues. CDR3: CASSLGVSEGYTF. The CDR3 DNA follows: TGTGCCAGCAGCCTAGGGGTTTCGGAGGGCTACACCTTC.

The genes are TRBV6-1 and TRBJ2-2; D might be TRBD2 (6 bases). V was pared by 8 bases and J by 4 bases, with 20 bases between. In germline, CDR1 is MNHNS, CDR2 SASEGT. The CDR3 spans 16 residues. CDR3 nucleotides: TGTGCCAGCCGCGCCGGTGGGAGGACCATCACCGGGGAGCTGTTTTTT. Its protein product is CASRAGGRTITGELFF.

This chain uses TRBV7-3 with TRBJ2-1, with TRBD2 as a possible D gene (5 bases). The germline CDR1 and CDR2 sequences are SGHTA and FQGTGA. Trimming left V 3 bases short and J 8 bases short, with 14 bases between. This CDR3 contains 14 residues. CDR3 coding DNA: TGTGCCAGCAGCTTTGGAAGGGAGCTCGATGAGCAGTTCTTC. Translated, it gives CASSFGRELDEQFF.